These 14 T cell receptor beta chains were all obtained from the same sample, sequenced in a study of beta chain features in type 1 diabetes. Isolated RNA was reverse transcribed in full, so expressed TCRB transcripts were sequenced. TCRdb keeps only in-frame clones here, not all; method: immunoSEQ multiplex PCR. The sample holds hundreds of thousands of clones, around 68% seen once. Sequenced: naive CD4+ T cells from blood. The receptors come from a young man in good health.

This clone has a handful of counts. This chain uses TRBV7-2 with TRBJ2-3; D possibly corresponds to TRBD2 (8 bases). CDR3 size: 17 residues. Germline loops: CDR1 SGHTA, CDR2 FQGNSA. The germline V and J ends were trimmed by 5 bases and 0 bases, with 18 bases remaining between them. CDR3 nucleotide sequence: TGTGCCAGCAGCCCCAGGGGGGCTAGCGGGAGCACAGATACGCAGTATTTT. Its protein product is CASSPRGASGSTDTQYF.

Only one count was recorded for this clone. The same CDR3 can be traced to other DNA sequences in this sample. The chain is built from TRBV7-2 and TRBJ2-5; D is unclear. V was shortened by 4 bases and J by 5 bases, with 5 bases between the two germline ends. This CDR3 contains 11 residues. Germline lookup yields CDR1 SGHTA and CDR2 FQGNSA. The CDR3: CASSSQETQYF. Here the CDR3 DNA reads TGTGCCAGCAGCTCCCAGGAGACCCAGTACTTC. Drawing the rest from reference TRBV7-2 and TRBJ2-5, the complete variable domain is GAGVSQSPSNKVTEKGKDVELRCDPISGHTALYWYRQSLGQGLEFLIYFQGNSAPDKSGLPSDRFSAERTGGSVSTLTIQRTQQEDSAVYLCASSSQETQYFGPGTRLLVL.

The V call is TRBV30, the J call TRBJ1-2; D possibly corresponds to TRBD1 (5 bases). Germline lookup yields CDR1 GTSNPN and CDR2 SVGIG (reference sequence). CDR3 length: 11 residues. V lost 8 bases and J 4 bases, leaving 11 bases between the germline ends. The CDR3 DNA reads as TGTGCCGGAGCCGGGGCCTATGGCTACACCTTC. Protein: CAGAGAYGYTF.

V usage is TRBV25-1 and J usage is TRBJ1-6, with D hard to call. The CDR3 covers 13 residues. Germline CDR1 and CDR2: MGHDK and SYGVNS. V was clipped by 4 bases and J by 7 bases, with 8 bases between them. CDR3 sequence reads: CASSALENSPLHF. The CDR3 DNA follows: TGTGCCAGCAGTGCCCTCGAGAATTCACCCCTCCACTTT.

This clone was counted only a few times. The chain couples TRBV18 to TRBJ2-1, with 11 bases matching TRBD2. The germline CDR1 and CDR2 sequences are KGHSH and LQKENI. Germline trimming cut 6 bases from V and 4 bases from J; bases unmatched to any gene: 5. This CDR3 has 15 amino acids. The CDR3 spells CASSLGLAEYNEQFF. Here the CDR3 DNA reads TGTGCCAGCTCCCTGGGACTAGCGGAGTACAATGAGCAGTTCTTC. Combining the CDR3 with reference TRBV18 and TRBJ2-1 gives the whole variable domain NAGVMQNPRHLVRRRGQEARLRCSPMKGHSHVYWYRQLPEEGLKFMVYLQKENIIDESGMPKERFSAEFPKEGPSILRIQQVVRGDSAAYFCASSLGLAEYNEQFFGPGTRLTVL.

The chain joins TRBV29-1 to TRBJ2-1; 11 bases map to TRBD2. CDR1 and CDR2 (germline): SQVTM, ANQGSEA. The CDR3 has 19 amino acids. J gave up 3 bases and V 1 base, and 14 bases lay outside the gene matches. This CDR3 is CSVEGLQGGGTSGYNEQFF. DNA for the CDR3: TGCAGCGTTGAAGGGTTACAGGGGGGAGGGACTAGCGGCTACAATGAGCAGTTCTTC.

The V and J genes are TRBV7-9 and TRBJ2-7, with TRBD2 matching over 10 bases. The trim removed 5 bases at V and 0 bases at J, leaving 10 bases unmatched. The CDR3 totals 17 residues. Germline CDR1 SEHNR, CDR2 FQNEAQ (reference sequence). The CDR3 DNA reads TGTGCCAGCAGCCGTAGAGCGGGAGGGCCCATCTCCTACGAGCAGTACTTC. Translation gives CASSRRAGGPISYEQYF. Supplemented by reference TRBV7-9 and TRBJ2-7, the full variable domain reads DTGVSQNPRHKITKRGQNVTFRCDPISEHNRLYWYRQTLGQGPEFLTYFQNEAQLEKSRLLSDRFSAERPKGSFSTLEIQRTEQGDSAMYLCASSRRAGGPISYEQYFGPGTRLTVT.

The chain joins TRBV29-1 to TRBJ2-1, with TRBD2 identical over 8 bases. V shed 0 bases, J shed 7 bases, and the junction held 5 bases outside the gene matches. Germline V gene data show CDR1 as SQVTM and CDR2 as ANQGSEA. The CDR3 loop spans 14 amino acids. CDR3 sequence (DNA): TGCAGCGTTGAAGACGGGAGGGTGCTAAATGAGCAGTTCTTC. This gives the protein CSVEDGRVLNEQFF.

The sample holds a few counts of this clone. The chain carries TRBV30 and TRBJ1-1, with D tentatively TRBD1 (6 bases). Deletions cut 7 bases from V and 1 base from J, with 13 bases between. Germline CDR1 GTSNPN, CDR2 SVGIG (reference sequence). This CDR3 spans 13 amino acids. CDR3 sequence (DNA): TGTGCCTTACTAAGGGGACAGAACACTGAAGCTTTCTTT. Amino acids: CALLRGQNTEAFF.

This clone was observed once. V gene TRBV29-1 combines with J gene TRBJ2-3; D might be TRBD2 (6 bases). The CDR3 length is 15 residues. Per the germline V gene, CDR1 is SQVTM and CDR2 is ANQGSEA. In nucleotides, the CDR3 is TGCCCCGAATCCTACCTACGGGAGAGCACAGATACGCAGTATTTT. It translates to CPESYLRESTDTQYF.

The chain employs TRBV4-3 and TRBJ2-3; D gene unclear. CDR3 length: 14 residues. The V gene lost 2 bases and the J gene lost 0 bases, with 6 bases spanning the gap. Germline loops: CDR1 LGHNA, CDR2 YSLEER. The CDR3: CASSQLASTDTQYF. The CDR3 nucleotides read TGCGCCAGCAGCCAACTGGCTAGCACAGATACGCAGTATTTT.

This clone was seen a handful of times. V gene TRBV30 combines with J gene TRBJ1-2; a weak D match, TRBD1 (6 bases). Germline values: CDR1 GTSNPN, CDR2 SVGIG (reference sequence). The V end was cut by 0 bases, the J end by 1 base, with 9 bases between. The length of the CDR3 is 14 residues. Here the CDR3 reads CAWSVFRGNYGYTF. CDR3 bases: TGTGCCTGGAGTGTTTTCAGGGGTAACTATGGCTACACCTTC.

This chain links TRBV5-4 with TRBJ2-1; 13 bases align to TRBD2. The CDR3 sequence is 15 residues long. CDR1 is SGHNT, CDR2 YYREEE, per germline (reference sequence). J was trimmed by 12 bases and V by 3 bases; bases with no gene match: 9. This chain's CDR3 is CASSSPGTSGDGQFF. The CDR3 nucleotides read TGTGCCAGCAGCTCCCCCGGGACTAGCGGGGATGGGCAGTTCTTC.

The rearrangement links TRBV30 to TRBJ1-6; TRBD1 agrees at 8 bases. CDR3 length: 14 residues. Germline V lookup: CDR1 GTSNPN, CDR2 SVGIG (reference sequence). Germline trimming cut 2 bases from V and 6 bases from J; bases unmatched to any gene: 3. The chain's CDR3 is CAWSLTGVNSPLHF. The CDR3 bases are TGTGCCTGGAGTCTGACAGGGGTTAATTCACCCCTCCACTTT. Using reference TRBV30 and TRBJ1-6 for the parts outside the CDR3, the full variable domain is SQTIHQWPATLVQPVGSPLSLECTVEGTSNPNLYWYRQAAGRGLQLLFYSVGIGQISSEVPQNLSASRPQDRQFILSSKKLLLSDSGFYLCAWSLTGVNSPLHFGNGTRLTVT.